This TCR beta chain was identified during a study of shared clonotypes between healthy human individuals. V lost 0 bases to trimming and J lost 2 bases, with 12 bases between them. CDR1 and CDR2 (germline): SGDLS, YYNGEE. CDR3 length equals 15 residues. The table came from immunoSEQ multiplex PCR; TCRdb's copy has only in-frame clones and leaves some out. The data contain about 510,000 clones, nearly 80% of them singletons. The receptor comes from a woman between 40 and 55 years old in good health. Some clones in this sample may be carry-over from other donors' samples. The chain recombines TRBV9 with TRBJ2-7, with D possibly being TRBD1 or TRBD2 (5 bases each). The sample consisted of PBMCs. The CDR3 protein is CASSVGGKGTYEQYF. The CDR3 DNA is TGTGCCAGCAGCGTAGGGGGGAAGGGAACCTACGAGCAGTACTTC.